These 16 T cell receptor beta chains were all obtained from the same sample, sequenced in a study of PD-L1 blockade in urothelial cancer. Time point reported: peripheral blood 6 weeks after treatment start. Clones were sequenced by immunoSEQ multiplex PCR, and TCRdb holds only the in-frame ones, with some missing. The table lists about 30,000 clones, roughly nine tenths of them singletons. Sequencing used PBMCs, obtained around atezolizumab (anti-PD-L1) treatment. All receptors come from an elderly man with urothelial cancer.

The gene calls are TRBV28 and TRBJ2-7; D perhaps matches TRBD1 (6 bases). V was pared by 2 bases and J by 6 bases, with 11 bases between. Germline loops: CDR1 MDHEN, CDR2 SYDVKM. This CDR3 has 13 residues. CDR3 sequence reads: CASSLGSGAEQYF. CDR3 DNA: TGTGCCAGCAGTTTAGGTTCAGGGGCCGAGCAGTACTTC. Together with reference TRBV28 and TRBJ2-7, the CDR3 gives the full variable domain: DVKVTQSSRYLVKRTGEKVFLECVQDMDHENMFWYRQDPGLGLRLIYFSYDVKMKEKGDIPEGYSVSREKKERFSLILESASTNQTSMYLCASSLGSGAEQYFGPGTRLTVT.

CDR3 nucleotides: TGTGCCAGCAGGCTATCCCCCACAGATACGCAGTATTTT. Translated, it gives CASRLSPTDTQYF. This chain joins TRBV2 and TRBJ2-3; D gene ambiguous. With 6 bases removed from V and 2 bases from J, the gap between germline ends came to 9 bases. The CDR3 consists of 13 residues. The V gene's germline CDR1 is SNHLY and CDR2 FYNNEI.

This clone is a singleton in its sample. This chain links TRBV4-1 with TRBJ2-2; TRBD2 matches at 15 bases. The CDR3 consists of 21 residues. Germline CDR1 reads MGHRA; CDR2 reads YSYEKL. The V segment lost 4 bases and the J segment 4 bases; nucleotides outside the gene matches: 16. The CDR3 DNA reads as TGCGCCAGCAGCCCCGAGGGTATGGGGACTAGCGGGAGGACTAGCACCGGGGAGCTGTTTTTT. It is translated as CASSPEGMGTSGRTSTGELFF.

This clone is a singleton in its sample. This chain uses TRBV18 with TRBJ1-2; a possible D gene is TRBD1 (5 bases). V gave up 3 bases and J gave up 3 bases, with 14 bases separating them. The V gene's germline CDR1 is KGHSH and CDR2 LQKENI. The CDR3 contains 15 residues. The CDR3 loop is CASSPGGDPHYGYTF. The CDR3 DNA sequence: TGTGCCAGCTCACCGGGGGGAGACCCTCACTATGGCTACACCTTC.

The rearrangement links TRBV10-1 to TRBJ2-7, with TRBD1 as a possible D gene (6 bases). There are 16 residues in the CDR3. In germline, CDR1 is WNHNN, CDR2 SYGVQD (reference sequence). Trimming removed 0 bases at V and 0 bases at J, with 12 bases between. CDR3 sequence (DNA): TGCGCCAGCAGTGAGTCCCCAGGGGTTAGCTCCTACGAGCAGTACTTC. It translates to CASSESPGVSSYEQYF.

This chain connects TRBV6-5 to TRBJ1-4; TRBD1 agrees at 7 bases. With 7 bases clipped from V and 8 bases from J, the junction kept 10 bases outside the gene matches. CDR1 is MNHEY, CDR2 SVGAGI, per germline. The CDR3 sequence is 14 residues long. CDR3 nucleotide sequence: TGTGCCAGCACCCACCGGGACAGCAGCGAAAAACTGTTTTTT. Translating it yields CASTHRDSSEKLFF.

The gene calls are TRBV7-9 and TRBJ2-7; 9 positions match TRBD2. J gave up 4 bases and V 5 bases, and 15 bases lay outside the gene matches. The CDR3 contains 17 residues. CDR1 is SEHNR and CDR2 is FQNEAQ in the germline V gene (reference sequence). CDR3 coding DNA: TGTGCCAGCAGCCCCCCCACCCTAGCGGGGACCCCATACGAGCAGTACTTC. It codes for CASSPPTLAGTPYEQYF.

CDR3 sequence: CASSLSAGVPYEQYF. The CDR3 DNA is TGTGCCAGCAGCTTGTCAGCGGGAGTCCCCTACGAGCAGTACTTC. The rearrangement uses TRBV5-6 and TRBJ2-7; TRBD2 agrees at 8 bases. The V segment lost 1 base and the J segment 2 bases; nucleotides outside the gene matches: 5. Germline-derived CDR1 and CDR2 are SGHDT and YYEEEE. The CDR3 consists of 15 residues.

The V call is TRBV2, the J call TRBJ2-1; 13 bases agree with TRBD2. The CDR3 contains 15 residues. Germline-derived CDR1 and CDR2 are SNHLY and FYNNEI. V lost 4 bases and J lost 10; bases outside the gene matches: 7. For the CDR3, the DNA is TGTGCCAGCAGTGTTCGGACTAGCGGGAGCAAGGAGCAGTTCTTC. This sequence encodes CASSVRTSGSKEQFF. Full variable domain (missing parts from reference TRBV2 and TRBJ2-1): EPEVTQTPSHQVTQMGQEVILRCVPISNHLYFYWYRQILGQKVEFLVSFYNNEISEKSEIFDDQFSVERPDGSNFTLKIRSTKLEDSAMYFCASSVRTSGSKEQFFGPGTRLTVL.

The V and J genes are TRBV18 and TRBJ2-3; TRBD2 agrees at 7 bases. V trimming: 3 bases; J trimming: 0 bases; junction bases outside the gene matches: 9. CDR1 and CDR2 (germline): KGHSH, LQKENI. This CDR3 is built from 17 residues. CDR3 region: CASSPMLAGMSTDTQYF. CDR3 nucleotide sequence: TGTGCCAGCTCACCCATGTTAGCGGGCATGAGCACAGATACGCAGTATTTT.

The chain is built from TRBV27 and TRBJ2-1, with a tentative D call TRBD2 (5 bases). CDR1 MNHEY and CDR2 SMNVEV come from the germline V gene (reference sequence). There are 11 residues in the CDR3. V gave up 4 bases and J gave up 11 bases, with 9 bases separating them. CDR3 sequence (DNA): TGTGCCAGCAGTTCGACCGGGAAGCAGTTCTTC. As protein: CASSSTGKQFF.

The chain links TRBV19 to TRBJ2-1, with TRBD2 as a possible D gene (5 bases). CDR1 is LNHDA, CDR2 SQIVND, per germline (reference sequence). Between the trimmed V and J ends, which lost 6 bases and 8 bases, there was a span of 17 bases. The CDR3 totals 14 residues. DNA for the CDR3: TGTGCCAGTAGAGGAGAGCGGACCCGGGATGAGCAGTTCTTC. Its protein product is CASRGERTRDEQFF.

This clone was seen a single time. The chain carries TRBV18 and TRBJ2-1, with 8 bases fitting TRBD1. Germline V CDR1 and CDR2: KGHSH, LQKENI. V lost 2 bases and J lost 7; bases outside the gene matches: 7. The CDR3 is 15 residues long. The CDR3 region has the DNA TGTGCCAGCTCACCAAGCCAGGGGGCAGGAAATGAGCAGTTCTTC. Residues: CASSPSQGAGNEQFF.

The rearrangement joins TRBV7-6 to TRBJ2-7; 7 bases line up with TRBD1. Germline V CDR1 and CDR2: SGHVS, FNYEAQ. Losses at the gene ends were 3 bases for V and 3 bases for J; bases not matched to a gene: 8. The CDR3 totals 15 residues. CDR3 DNA sequence: TGTGCCAGCAGCTTGGAGGACCGACAGGGCTACGAGCAGTACTTC. Translated: CASSLEDRQGYEQYF.

V usage is TRBV5-1 and J usage is TRBJ2-1, with D perhaps matching TRBD1 (5 bases). The V end was cut by 0 bases, the J end by 4 bases, with 11 bases between. This CDR3 contains 15 residues. In germline, CDR1 is SGHRS, CDR2 YFSETQ. The CDR3 DNA sequence: TGCGCCAGCAGCTTGGATGGGGCGGAATACAATGAGCAGTTCTTC. Translating gives CASSLDGAEYNEQFF.

A remark on this clone: One junction end disagrees with the germline gene, perhaps due to a read error. This rearrangement joins TRBV5-1 to TRBJ2-3; 9 nucleotides line up with TRBD1. Germline values: CDR1 SGHRS, CDR2 YFSETQ. The CDR3 has 16 residues. The DNA of the CDR3 is TGCGCCAGCAGCTTGGGGGGAACAGGGGGCACGGATACGCAGTATTTT. Translating it yields CASSLGGTGGTDTQYF. Full variable domain (outside the CDR3, taken from reference TRBV5-1 and TRBJ2-3): KAGVTQTPRYLIKTRGQQVTLSCSPISGHRSVSWYQQTPGQGLQFLFEYFSETQRNKGNFPGRFSGRQFSNSRSEMNVSTLELGDSALYLCASSLGGTGGTDTQYFGPGTRLTVL.